These 22 T cell receptor beta chains originate from one sample sequenced in a study of cytomegalovirus exposure and HLA in healthy donors. The PCR ran on 60 Vbeta and 13 Jbeta primers. Produced via immunoSEQ multiplex PCR; TCRdb's table is partial and in-frame only. The repertoire holds approximately 90,000 clones, with around 77% as singletons. The source material was PBMCs. These receptors were collected from a man aged 30 to 45 in good health and CMV-seronegative.

The V call is TRBV2, the J call TRBJ2-7, with 11 bases identical to TRBD2. J lost 3 bases, V lost 6 bases, and 7 bases had no gene match. Germline V gene data show CDR1 as SNHLY and CDR2 as FYNNEI. The CDR3 length is 15 residues. DNA for the CDR3: TGTGCCAGCAGCGCTATGACTAGCGGGAACTACGAGCAGTACTTC. Translation gives CASSAMTSGNYEQYF.

V and J are TRBV30 and TRBJ1-6; D remains ambiguous. Trimming took off 2 bases at V and 9 bases at J, with 14 bases between the two ends. Germline V CDR1 and CDR2: GTSNPN, SVGIG (reference sequence). CDR3 length: 14 residues. DNA of the CDR3: TGTGCCTGGAGTCAGTTCGATTTTGGTTCACCCCTCCACTTT. Its translation is CAWSQFDFGSPLHF.

The gene calls are TRBV11-2 and TRBJ2-3; D is uncertain. The germline gives CDR1 SGHAT, CDR2 FQNNGV. The CDR3 consists of 12 residues. Trimming removed 3 bases at V and 6 bases at J, with 7 bases between. The CDR3 reads CASSFARDTQYF. CDR3 DNA sequence: TGTGCCAGCAGCTTCGCGAGGGATACGCAGTATTTT.

The V gene is TRBV4-2, the J gene TRBJ2-2, with D hard to call. The CDR3 runs to 15 residues. Germline V lookup: CDR1 LGHNA, CDR2 YNFKEQ. V was clipped by 1 base and J by 0 bases, with 6 bases between them. CDR3 region: CASSQAVSNTGELFF. In DNA, the CDR3 is TGTGCCAGCAGCCAAGCGGTCTCGAACACCGGGGAGCTGTTTTTT.

This rearrangement joins TRBV5-1 to TRBJ1-4; D possibly corresponds to TRBD1 (5 bases). V was cut by 3 bases and J by 3 bases, with 12 bases left in between. Germline CDR1 reads SGHRS; CDR2 reads YFSETQ. The CDR3 runs to 15 residues. The CDR3 here is CASSYQGVANEKLFF. The CDR3 DNA reads TGCGCCAGCAGCTACCAGGGTGTTGCTAATGAAAAACTGTTTTTT. The whole variable domain, remainder taken from reference TRBV5-1 and TRBJ1-4, is KAGVTQTPRYLIKTRGQQVTLSCSPISGHRSVSWYQQTPGQGLQFLFEYFSETQRNKGNFPGRFSGRQFSNSRSEMNVSTLELGDSALYLCASSYQGVANEKLFFGSGTQLSVL.

This clone was counted only a few times. This rearrangement joins TRBV5-6 to TRBJ1-3; D not resolved. Germline V CDR1 and CDR2: SGHDT, YYEEEE. V was shortened by 5 bases and J by 1 base, with 10 bases between the two germline ends. CDR3 size: 14 residues. The chain's CDR3 is CASSQVVSGNTIYF. In DNA, the CDR3 is TGTGCCAGCAGTCAGGTGGTTTCTGGAAACACCATATATTTT.

The chain has TRBV10-1 and TRBJ2-3; D gene uncertain. The CDR3 spans 14 residues. Germline CDR1 reads WNHNN; CDR2 reads SYGVQD (reference sequence). V lost 0 bases to trimming and J lost 1 base, with 5 bases between them. This chain's CDR3 is CASSESYGTDTQYF. DNA for the CDR3: TGCGCCAGCAGTGAGTCGTATGGCACAGATACGCAGTATTTT.

The chain has TRBV7-2 and TRBJ1-1, with D maybe TRBD1 (5 bases). CDR3 length: 15 residues. Per the germline V gene, CDR1 is SGHTA and CDR2 is FQGNSA. Trimming left V 5 bases short and J 5 bases short, with 18 bases between. The CDR3 here is CASSPSRAGWTEAFF. CDR3 nucleotide sequence: TGTGCCAGCAGCCCTAGTCGGGCAGGGTGGACTGAAGCTTTCTTT.

This clone was observed a single time. The rearrangement joins TRBV14 to TRBJ1-6, with D possibly matching TRBD1 (6 bases). The CDR3 totals 15 residues. From germline, CDR1 is SGHDN and CDR2 FVKESK. V was clipped by 2 bases and J by 10 bases, with 15 bases between them. The DNA for the CDR3 is TGTGCCAGCAGCCAAAAAAGTCAGGGGTCCTCACCCCTCCACTTT. It codes for CASSQKSQGSSPLHF.

Only one count was recorded for this clone. The chain joins TRBV27 to TRBJ2-7; TRBD1 is a possible D gene (6 bases). The CDR3 has 15 residues. Germline V gene lookup returns CDR1 MNHEY and CDR2 SMNVEV (reference sequence). With 6 bases removed from V and 0 bases from J, the gap between germline ends came to 15 bases. CDR3 amino acids: CASRETQGISYEQYF. The CDR3 nucleotides are TGTGCCAGCAGAGAAACACAGGGTATCTCCTACGAGCAGTACTTC.

This rearrangement joins TRBV2 to TRBJ2-7; 7 bases line up with TRBD2. CDR3 length equals 15 residues. The J segment lost 2 bases and the V segment lost 6 bases, leaving 10 bases of the junction unmatched. Per the germline V gene, CDR1 is SNHLY and CDR2 is FYNNEI. The CDR3 loop is CASRTAGLPTYEQYF. CDR3 bases: TGTGCCAGCAGAACCGCGGGACTACCCACCTACGAGCAGTACTTC.

J is TRBJ2-1 and V is TRBV7-9, with 8 bases that match TRBD2. The CDR3 has 15 amino acids. The ends lost 7 bases at V and 0 bases at J; junction bases unmatched: 5. CDR1 is SEHNR, CDR2 FQNEAQ, per germline (reference sequence). CDR3 nucleotides: TGTGCCAGCACACCCAGCGGGAGCTCCTACAATGAGCAGTTCTTC. This translates into CASTPSGSSYNEQFF.

The J gene is TRBJ1-2, the V gene TRBV12-1; the DNA was not compared with TRBD1, the D call given in the table. TRBV12-1 is a recognized pseudogene. The CDR3 consists of 11 residues. The CDR3: CARGGSGGYTF. In DNA form, the CDR3 reads TGTGCCAGAGGGGGATCTGGTGGCTACACCTTC.

V gene TRBV10-3 combines with J gene TRBJ2-7, with 13 positions matching TRBD2. This CDR3 is built from 15 residues. After removal of 6 bases from V and 6 bases from J, the junction contained 8 bases not matched to a gene. Germline V gene sequence: CDR1 ENHRY, CDR2 SYGVKD. In nucleotides, the CDR3 is TGTGCCATCAGACGAACCGGGACTAGCGGGACCGAGCAGTACTTC. This translates into CAIRRTGTSGTEQYF.

This chain links TRBV30 with TRBJ1-2; no clear D. V shed 1 base and J shed 4 bases, with 7 bases lying between them. The CDR3 has 12 residues. Germline CDR1 GTSNPN, CDR2 SVGIG (reference sequence). The CDR3, as DNA: TGTGCCTGGAGTGCGTTTTCCTATGGCTACACCTTC. This gives the protein CAWSAFSYGYTF.

V and J are TRBV28 and TRBJ2-7; 8 positions agree with TRBD1. J lost 3 bases, V lost 4 bases, and 8 bases had no gene match. CDR3 length equals 15 residues. From germline, CDR1 is MDHEN and CDR2 SYDVKM. In DNA form, the CDR3 reads TGTGCCAGCAGTTATACCGGGACAGGAGACTACGAGCAGTACTTC. Translation gives CASSYTGTGDYEQYF.

This clone showed up just a few times. V and J are TRBV14 and TRBJ1-2; D gene uncertain. The V end was cut by 1 base, the J end by 0 bases, with 12 bases between. The CDR3 runs 16 residues. Germline CDR1 SGHDN, CDR2 FVKESK. The CDR3 region has the DNA TGTGCCAGCAGCCAAGTACATTGGCCAGCTAACTATGGCTACACCTTC. It yields the protein CASSQVHWPANYGYTF.

The chain is built from TRBV6-5 and TRBJ1-2; 10 positions match TRBD1. The CDR3 runs 15 residues. Looked up from germline, CDR1 is MNHEY and CDR2 is SVGAGI. V dropped 6 bases and J dropped 6; count of bases not matched to a gene: 10. CDR3 in DNA: TGTGCCAGCAGCCTTAATCCGGGACAGGGGAATGGCTACACCTTC. Translation gives CASSLNPGQGNGYTF.

The chain combines TRBV10-3 with TRBJ1-2; D perhaps matches TRBD1 (6 bases). This CDR3 is 12 amino acids long. The germline CDR1 and CDR2 sequences are ENHRY and SYGVKD. Trimming shortened V by 11 bases and J by 3 bases, and 13 bases separated the two germline ends. CDR3 coding DNA: TGTGCCTCGGGAGGGGGGGACTATGGCTACACCTTC. Amino acid sequence: CASGGGDYGYTF.

The chain combines TRBV28 with TRBJ2-7; tentative D call: TRBD1 (6 bases). The CDR3 spans 15 residues. The V gene lost 5 bases and the J gene lost 3 bases, with 17 bases spanning the gap. In germline, CDR1 is MDHEN, CDR2 SYDVKM. CDR3 protein: CASSVTGTTFYEQYF. CDR3 sequence (DNA): TGTGCCAGCAGTGTGACCGGGACAACCTTCTACGAGCAGTACTTC.

This clone was observed a handful of times. The V gene is TRBV30, the J gene TRBJ1-5, with D possibly being TRBD1 (5 bases). V was trimmed by 1 base and J by 5 bases, leaving 12 bases between them. Germline CDR1 reads GTSNPN; CDR2 reads SVGIG (reference sequence). CDR3 size: 14 residues. The DNA for the CDR3 is TGTGCCTGGAGTGGGCAGGGATCGGATCAGCCCCAGCATTTT. Translating gives CAWSGQGSDQPQHF.

The CDR3 region has the DNA TGTGCCAGCAGCCAGGGGTTTAAAGAGACCCAGTACTTC. This codes for CASSQGFKETQYF. The rearrangement joins TRBV11-3 to TRBJ2-5; possible D gene TRBD1, 6 bases. Per germline, CDR1 SGHNT and CDR2 YENEEA. The CDR3 is made up of 13 amino acids. V dropped 5 bases and J dropped 3 bases, with 10 bases sitting between them.